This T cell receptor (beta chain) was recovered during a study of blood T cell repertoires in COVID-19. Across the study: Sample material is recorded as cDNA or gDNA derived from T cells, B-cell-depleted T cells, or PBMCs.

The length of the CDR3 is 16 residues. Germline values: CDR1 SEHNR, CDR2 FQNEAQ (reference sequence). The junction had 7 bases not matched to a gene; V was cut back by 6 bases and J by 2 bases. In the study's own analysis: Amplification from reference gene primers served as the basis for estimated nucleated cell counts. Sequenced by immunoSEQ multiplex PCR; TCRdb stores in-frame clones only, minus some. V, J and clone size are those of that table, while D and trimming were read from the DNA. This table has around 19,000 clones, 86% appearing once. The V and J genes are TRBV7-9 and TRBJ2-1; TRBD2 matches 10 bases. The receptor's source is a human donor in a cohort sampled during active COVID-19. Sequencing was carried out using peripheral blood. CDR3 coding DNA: TGTGCCAGCAGACTTGGACTAGCGGATCCCTACAATGAGCAGTTCTTC. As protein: CASRLGLADPYNEQFF.